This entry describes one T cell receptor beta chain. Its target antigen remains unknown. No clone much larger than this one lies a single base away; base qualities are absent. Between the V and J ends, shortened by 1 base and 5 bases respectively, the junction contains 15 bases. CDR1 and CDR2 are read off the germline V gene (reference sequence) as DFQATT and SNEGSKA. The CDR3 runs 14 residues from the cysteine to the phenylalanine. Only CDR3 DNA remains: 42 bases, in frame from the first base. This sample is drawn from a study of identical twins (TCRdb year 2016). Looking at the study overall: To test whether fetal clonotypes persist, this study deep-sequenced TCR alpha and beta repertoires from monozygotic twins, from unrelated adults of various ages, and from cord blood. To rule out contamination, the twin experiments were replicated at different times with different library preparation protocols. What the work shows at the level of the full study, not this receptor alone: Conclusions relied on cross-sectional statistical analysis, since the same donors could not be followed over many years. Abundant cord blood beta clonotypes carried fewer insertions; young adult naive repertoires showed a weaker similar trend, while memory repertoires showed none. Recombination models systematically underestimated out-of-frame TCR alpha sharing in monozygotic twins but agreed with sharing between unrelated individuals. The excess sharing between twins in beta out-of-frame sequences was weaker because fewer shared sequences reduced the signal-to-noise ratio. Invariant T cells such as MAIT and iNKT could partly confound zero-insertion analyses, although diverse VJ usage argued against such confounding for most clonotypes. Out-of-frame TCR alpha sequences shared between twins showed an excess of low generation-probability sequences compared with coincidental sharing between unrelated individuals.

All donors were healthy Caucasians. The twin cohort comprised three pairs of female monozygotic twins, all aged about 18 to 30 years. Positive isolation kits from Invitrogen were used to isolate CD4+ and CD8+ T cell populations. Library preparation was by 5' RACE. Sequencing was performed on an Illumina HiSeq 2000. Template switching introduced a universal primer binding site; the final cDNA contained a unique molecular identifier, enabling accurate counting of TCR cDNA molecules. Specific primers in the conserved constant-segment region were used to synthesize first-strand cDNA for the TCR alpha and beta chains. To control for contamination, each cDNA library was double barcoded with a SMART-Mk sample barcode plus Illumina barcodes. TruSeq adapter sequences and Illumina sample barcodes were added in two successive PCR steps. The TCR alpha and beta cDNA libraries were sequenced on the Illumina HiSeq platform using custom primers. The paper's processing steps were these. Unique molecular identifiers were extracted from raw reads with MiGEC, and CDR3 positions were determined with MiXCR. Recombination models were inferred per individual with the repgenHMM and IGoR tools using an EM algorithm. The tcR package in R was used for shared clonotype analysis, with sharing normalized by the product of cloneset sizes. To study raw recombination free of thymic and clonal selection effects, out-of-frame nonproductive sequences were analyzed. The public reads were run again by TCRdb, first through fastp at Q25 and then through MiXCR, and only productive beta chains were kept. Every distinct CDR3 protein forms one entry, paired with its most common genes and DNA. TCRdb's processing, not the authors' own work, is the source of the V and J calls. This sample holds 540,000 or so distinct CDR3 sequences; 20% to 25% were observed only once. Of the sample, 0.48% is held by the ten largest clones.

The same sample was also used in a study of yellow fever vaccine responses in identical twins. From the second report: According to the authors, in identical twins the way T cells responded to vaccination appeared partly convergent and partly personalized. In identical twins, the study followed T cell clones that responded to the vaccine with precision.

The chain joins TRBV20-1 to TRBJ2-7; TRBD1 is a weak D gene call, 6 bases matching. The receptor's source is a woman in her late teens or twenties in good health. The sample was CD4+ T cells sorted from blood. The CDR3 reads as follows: CSARGTGHWDEQYF. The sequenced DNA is TGCAGTGCTAGAGGAACAGGGCATTGGGACGAGCAGTACTTC.